The 30 T cell receptor beta chains below all came from one sample that was sequenced in a study of shared clonotypes between healthy human individuals. TCRdb's copy holds only in-frame clones and misses some; the assay was immunoSEQ multiplex PCR. The sample yields around 2,100,000 clones, about 94% seen once. It was CD45RO-negative cells, positively selected for CCR7, that made up naive CD8 cells, with terminally differentiated effector memory CD45RA+ cells excluded. The source material was naive CD8+ T cells sorted from blood. The source of these receptors is a man aged 18 to 35 in good health.

The chain has TRBV10-3 and TRBJ2-7, with TRBD2 matching 9 bases. Germline CDR1 ENHRY, CDR2 SYGVKD. The CDR3 consists of 15 residues. With 2 bases clipped from V and 2 bases from J, the junction kept 4 bases outside the gene matches. The CDR3 spells CAISENLAGPYEQYF. The CDR3 DNA reads TGTGCCATCAGTGAGAACCTAGCGGGACCCTACGAGCAGTACTTC.

This chain joins TRBV9 and TRBJ1-3; D is ambiguous. Germline V lookup: CDR1 SGDLS, CDR2 YYNGEE. The CDR3 length is 14 residues. Trimming removed 3 bases from V and 1 base from J, with 8 bases in between. In nucleotides, the CDR3 is TGTGCCAGCAGCGGTGGTTGGTCTGGAAACACCATATATTTT. This gives the protein CASSGGWSGNTIYF.

The chain combines TRBV15 with TRBJ2-1; weak D call: TRBD2 (5 bases). V dropped 8 bases and J dropped 10 bases, with 30 bases sitting between them. The CDR3 totals 17 residues. Germline V lookup: CDR1 LNHNV, CDR2 YYDKDF (reference sequence). The CDR3 coding sequence is TGTGCCACCGAGGGTCTTCCCTGGGCGGGCGAGGAACAGGAGCAGTTCTTC. This gives the protein CATEGLPWAGEEQEQFF.

A single count supports this clone. The chain has TRBV7-2 and TRBJ2-2; TRBD2 matches 8 bases. Per germline, CDR1 SGHTA and CDR2 FQGNSA. This CDR3 has 15 residues. Unmatched junction bases numbered 6, after V lost 5 bases and J lost 4 bases. Written as DNA, the CDR3 is TGTGCCAGCAGCCTTAGCGGGACGGGCACCGGGGAGCTGTTTTTT. It specifies CASSLSGTGTGELFF.

The chain joins TRBV19 to TRBJ2-1, with D possibly matching TRBD2 (5 bases). Germline-derived CDR1 and CDR2 are LNHDA and SQIVND (reference sequence). The CDR3 consists of 14 residues. V lost 7 bases and J 8 bases, leaving 18 bases between the germline ends. The CDR3 bases are TGTGCCAGTACCCCCGGGGTGGGGTGGGATGAGCAGTTCTTC. It translates to CASTPGVGWDEQFF.

The chain links TRBV5-4 to TRBJ1-3; no clear D. The CDR3 is made up of 13 amino acids. Trimming took off 0 bases at V and 9 bases at J, with 10 bases between the two ends. Per germline, CDR1 SGHNT and CDR2 YYREEE (reference sequence). In nucleotides, the CDR3 is TGTGCCAGCAGCTTGGGGCCAGCGGGCACCATATATTTT. This sequence encodes CASSLGPAGTIYF.

The J gene is TRBJ2-7, the V gene TRBV25-1; D might be TRBD1 (6 bases). V lost 6 bases, J lost 0 bases, and 12 bases lay in between. From germline, CDR1 is MGHDK and CDR2 SYGVNS. This CDR3 has 14 residues. The CDR3 DNA reads as TGTGCCAGCAGGTACAGGGCCTACTCCTACGAGCAGTACTTC. Translated, it gives CASRYRAYSYEQYF.

J is TRBJ2-7 and V is TRBV5-1, with a weak D call TRBD1 (5 bases). CDR3 size: 14 residues. Trimming took 0 bases from V and 7 from J, leaving 14 bases between them. Per the germline V gene, CDR1 is SGHRS and CDR2 is YFSETQ. This CDR3 is CASSLVAAGYEQYF. CDR3 nucleotide sequence: TGCGCCAGCAGCTTGGTGGCTGCAGGGTATGAGCAGTACTTC.

This clone was found once. This chain uses TRBV13 with TRBJ1-1; the match to TRBD1 covers 10 bases. The CDR3 runs to 14 residues. V lost 5 bases and J lost 10; bases outside the gene matches: 10. CDR1 and CDR2 (germline): PRHDT, FYEKMQ (reference sequence). The CDR3 protein is CASSLGTGAWGAFF. As DNA, the CDR3 is TGTGCCAGCAGCCTTGGGACAGGGGCCTGGGGAGCTTTCTTT.

The chain uses TRBV27 and TRBJ2-7; D call uncertain. Germline V CDR1 and CDR2: MNHEY, SMNVEV (reference sequence). The V gene lost 4 bases and the J gene lost 1 base, with 23 bases spanning the gap. The CDR3 totals 18 residues. The CDR3 DNA reads TGTGCCAGCAGTTCCCAAAAAGTTTCCGGGCCCTTTTCCTACGAGCAGTACTTC. Translation: CASSSQKVSGPFSYEQYF.

The rearrangement uses TRBV10-3 and TRBJ2-1; 9 nucleotides align to TRBD1. Trimming cost V 5 bases and J 7 bases; bases outside gene matches: 15. Germline-derived CDR1 and CDR2 are ENHRY and SYGVKD. This CDR3 comprises 17 residues. The DNA for the CDR3 is TGTGCCATCAGTACCGGGACAGGGCCCAAATTCGGTAATGAGCAGTTCTTC. The encoded protein is CAISTGTGPKFGNEQFF.

The chain uses TRBV25-1 and TRBJ2-1, with a possible D match to TRBD2 (6 bases). This CDR3 spans 17 amino acids. Per the germline V gene, CDR1 is MGHDK and CDR2 is SYGVNS. V gave up 1 base and J gave up 8 bases, with 21 bases separating them. The CDR3 DNA reads as TGTGCCAGCAGTGAATCCCACGCCGGGACTCCTACCGATGAGCAGTTCTTC. Translated: CASSESHAGTPTDEQFF.

A note on this clone: This specimen includes other DNA sequences encoding the same CDR3. The chain links TRBV5-1 to TRBJ1-2, with 8 bases aligning to TRBD1. With V trimmed by 4 bases and J by 7 bases, 9 bases remained unmatched. CDR3 length equals 14 residues. Germline CDR1 reads SGHRS; CDR2 reads YFSETQ. The CDR3 sequence is CASSLEITGGGYTF. The CDR3 DNA reads as TGCGCCAGCAGCCTGGAGATAACAGGGGGTGGCTACACCTTC.

The V and J genes are TRBV7-9 and TRBJ2-7, with a weak D call TRBD1 (5 bases). Germline V lookup: CDR1 SEHNR, CDR2 FQNEAQ (reference sequence). V lost 5 bases to trimming and J lost 5 bases, with 13 bases between them. The CDR3 extends over 13 amino acids. The CDR3, as DNA: TGTGCCAGCAGCGAAGCTCCCAGGGACGAGCAGTACTTC. Residues: CASSEAPRDEQYF.

The chain combines TRBV29-1 with TRBJ2-2, with 12 bases lining up with TRBD1. This CDR3 is 15 amino acids long. Germline values: CDR1 SQVTM, CDR2 ANQGSEA. Losses at the gene ends were 6 bases for V and 3 bases for J; bases not matched to a gene: 5. For the CDR3, the DNA is TGCAGCGTCGAGGGACAGGGGGCACACACCGGGGAGCTGTTTTTT. It encodes CSVEGQGAHTGELFF.

The chain links TRBV19 to TRBJ1-1, with TRBD1 identical over 9 bases. Germline assignment: CDR1 LNHDA and CDR2 SQIVND (reference sequence). The CDR3 covers 14 residues. V was pared by 5 bases and J by 4 bases, with 5 bases of the junction left unmatched. The CDR3: CASSLGTGFTEAFF. The CDR3 bases are TGTGCCAGTAGTCTTGGGACAGGGTTCACTGAAGCTTTCTTT. The whole variable domain, filled in from reference TRBV19 and TRBJ1-1, reads DGGITQSPKYLFRKEGQNVTLSCEQNLNHDAMYWYRQDPGQGLRLIYYSQIVNDFQKGDIAEGYSVSREKKESFPLTVTSAQKNPTAFYLCASSLGTGFTEAFFGQGTRLTVV.

The chain combines TRBV6-1 with TRBJ2-7, with D perhaps TRBD2 (7 bases). The germline V and J ends were trimmed by 3 bases and 2 bases, with 14 bases remaining between them. The CDR3 runs 15 residues. The germline V gene has CDR1 MNHNS and CDR2 SASEGT. The CDR3 bases are TGTGCCAGCAGTGACAGCAGGGGAGGGCCCTACGAGCAGTACTTC. It translates to CASSDSRGGPYEQYF.

Points on this clone: This same CDR3 is encoded by further DNA sequences in the sample. V and J are TRBV19 and TRBJ2-7; D call uncertain. The CDR3 is 14 residues long. Trimming shortened V by 5 bases and J by 0 bases, and 11 bases separated the two germline ends. CDR1 LNHDA and CDR2 SQIVND come from the germline V gene (reference sequence). In DNA, the CDR3 is TGTGCCAGTAGTGCGGCTATAAGCTCCTACGAGCAGTACTTC. It codes for CASSAAISSYEQYF.

The chain uses TRBV4-3 and TRBJ2-1, with 13 bases lining up with TRBD2. Germline V CDR1 and CDR2: LGHNA, YSLEER. The V segment lost 4 bases and the J segment 7 bases; nucleotides outside the gene matches: 4. This CDR3 region has 15 residues. This chain's CDR3 is CASSRGLAGVNEQFF. CDR3 sequence (DNA): TGCGCCAGCAGCCGTGGACTAGCGGGAGTGAATGAGCAGTTCTTC.

The chain links TRBV5-6 to TRBJ1-3; the D is unclear. Germline V CDR1 and CDR2: SGHDT, YYEEEE. The CDR3 spans 14 residues. Trimming left V 3 bases short and J 0 bases short, with 7 bases between. The CDR3 DNA sequence: TGTGCCAGCAGCTGGGCCTTCTCTGGAAACACCATATATTTT. Translated: CASSWAFSGNTIYF.

Only a few counts were recorded for this clone. The chain employs TRBV4-1 and TRBJ1-5; D might be TRBD1 (6 bases). The CDR3 is 17 amino acids. The germline gives CDR1 MGHRA, CDR2 YSYEKL. V gave up 2 bases and J gave up 1 base, with 15 bases separating them. DNA for the CDR3: TGCGCCAGCAGCCAAACTCCGGACAGCCTCAGCAATCAGCCCCAGCATTTT. It encodes CASSQTPDSLSNQPQHF.

Only one count was recorded for this clone. One end of the junction varies from germline; a read error may be responsible. This rearrangement joins TRBV7-7 to TRBJ2-1, with D tentatively TRBD1 (6 bases). The CDR3 has 13 residues. Germline V gene data show CDR1 as SSHAT and CDR2 as FNYEAQ (reference sequence). CDR3 in DNA: TGTGCTAGCAGCCCGGGACAAAACAATGAGCAGTTCTTC. It translates to CASSPGQNNEQFF.

This sequence joins TRBV4-1 and TRBJ2-3; weak D call: TRBD1 (6 bases). Germline-derived CDR1 and CDR2 are MGHRA and YSYEKL. The CDR3 is 16 amino acids. The V and J ends lost 1 base and 5 bases respectively, with 16 bases between them. The DNA for the CDR3 is TGCGCCAGCAGCCAAGGGGGGCTAGGATTGAGAGATACGCAGTATTTT. This gives the protein CASSQGGLGLRDTQYF.

This sequence joins TRBV6-5 and TRBJ2-2, with 7 bases lining up with TRBD1. This CDR3 comprises 12 residues. Germline lookup yields CDR1 MNHEY and CDR2 SVGAGI. Trimming took 7 bases from V and 5 from J; bases not matched to a gene: 1. CDR3 in amino acids: CASTGGTGELFF. CDR3 in DNA: TGTGCCAGCACAGGGGGAACCGGGGAGCTGTTTTTT.

The chain has TRBV28 and TRBJ2-1, with a possible D match to TRBD1 (6 bases). This CDR3 region has 14 residues. The V gene's germline CDR1 is MDHEN and CDR2 SYDVKM. V shed 3 bases and J shed 8 bases, with 14 bases lying between them. In nucleotides, the CDR3 is TGTGCCAGCAGTTTCAGAGGGGGAGTCGATGAGCAGTTCTTC. This encodes CASSFRGGVDEQFF.

The chain is built from TRBV7-2 and TRBJ1-1, with unresolved D. Germline values: CDR1 SGHTA, CDR2 FQGNSA. Deletions cut 2 bases from V and 0 bases from J, with 7 bases between. The CDR3 spans 14 residues. CDR3 in DNA: TGTGCCAGCAGCTTAACCAGAATGAACACTGAAGCTTTCTTT. Protein sequence: CASSLTRMNTEAFF.

On this clone itself: The sample contains more than one DNA sequence encoding this CDR3. The chain is built from TRBV6-5 and TRBJ2-7; D not certain. Germline-derived CDR1 and CDR2 are MNHEY and SVGAGI. Trimming left V 3 bases short and J 2 bases short, with 8 bases between. This CDR3 has 13 amino acids. CDR3 nucleotides: TGTGCCAGCAGTTATTCGACCACCTACGAGCAGTACTTC. Translated: CASSYSTTYEQYF.

J is TRBJ2-1 and V is TRBV25-1, with a possible D match to TRBD2 (6 bases). The ends were cut back, 2 bases at V and 0 bases at J, with 11 bases in the middle. Germline V gene sequence: CDR1 MGHDK, CDR2 SYGVNS. The CDR3 has 16 amino acids. CDR3 in DNA: TGTGCCAGCAGTGAACCGGCGGGAAGCTCCTACAATGAGCAGTTCTTC. The encoded protein is CASSEPAGSSYNEQFF.

This clone has only a few counts. Distinct nucleotide sequences in the sample also encode this CDR3. This chain connects TRBV10-1 to TRBJ2-7, with D perhaps TRBD2 (5 bases). There are 12 residues in the CDR3. Between the trimmed V and J ends, which lost 3 bases and 4 bases, there was a span of 7 bases. Germline V CDR1 and CDR2: WNHNN, SYGVQD (reference sequence). The DNA of the CDR3 is TGCGCCAGCAGTGACGGCGGGTACGAGCAGTACTTC. The encoded protein is CASSDGGYEQYF.

A few counts support this clone. The same CDR3 also results from other DNA sequences found in this sample. This chain connects TRBV29-1 to TRBJ1-1; D is unresolved. Germline values: CDR1 SQVTM, CDR2 ANQGSEA. The CDR3 runs 12 residues. V was pared by 1 base and J by 1 base, with 4 bases between. The DNA of the CDR3 is TGCAGCGTTGAAGGGACGAACACTGAAGCTTTCTTT. This sequence encodes CSVEGTNTEAFF.